A single sample is the source of the 17 T cell receptor beta chains below, sequenced in a study of cytomegalovirus exposure and HLA in healthy donors. The PCR made use of 60 Vbeta and 13 Jbeta primers. The protocol was immunoSEQ multiplex PCR, while the TCRdb copy is restricted to in-frame clones and leaves out a portion. This repertoire shows tens of thousands of clones, about three quarters found once; its top ten account for around 2.3%. The sequenced material came from PBMCs. These receptors were taken from a male donor in good health and CMV-seropositive.

This chain links TRBV27 with TRBJ2-6; TRBD1 might be the D (6 bases). CDR1 and CDR2 from the germline V gene are MNHEY and SMNVEV (reference sequence). Trimming left V 8 bases short and J 0 bases short, with 17 bases between. The length of the CDR3 is 17 residues. The CDR3 loop is CASRPRDTSSGANVLTF. As DNA, the CDR3 is TGTGCCAGCCGCCCCCGGGACACGAGCTCTGGGGCCAACGTCCTGACTTTC.

This clone was seen a handful of times. The gene calls are TRBV19 and TRBJ2-3, with D perhaps TRBD1 (6 bases). V was shortened by 1 base and J by 3 bases, with 8 bases between the two germline ends. CDR3 size: 14 residues. Germline CDR1 LNHDA, CDR2 SQIVND (reference sequence). As DNA, the CDR3 is TGTGCCAGTAGTATAGGCCAGGGGACAGATACGCAGTATTTT. It is translated as CASSIGQGTDTQYF.

A note on this clone: One junction end does not reproduce the germline sequence, and a read error may be involved. V and J are TRBV7-9 and TRBJ2-7, with TRBD2 as a possible D gene (5 bases). The germline V gene has CDR1 SEHNR and CDR2 FQNEAQ (reference sequence). This CDR3 comprises 13 residues. The CDR3 DNA is TGTTCCAGCAGCACGGGGTGGGGCTACGAGCAGTACTTC. Translating gives CSSSTGWGYEQYF.

Comments on this clone: The DNA is omitted, as the CDR3 cannot be located on it reliably, and the CDR3 follows TCRdb's listing. The chain combines TRBV1 with TRBJ2-3; TRBD2, the D gene given by the table, was not confirmed from the DNA. TRBV1 is given as a pseudogene. The CDR3 is 17 amino acids long, termini counted. This CDR3 is CTSSQDVGEGAGDTQYF.

The rearrangement links TRBV5-1 to TRBJ1-3; D gene ambiguous. This CDR3 is 16 amino acids long. Trimming left V 0 bases short and J 2 bases short, with 12 bases between. The V gene's germline CDR1 is SGHRS and CDR2 YFSETQ. CDR3 protein: CASSLGSTTTGNTIYF. The CDR3 DNA reads TGCGCCAGCAGCTTGGGATCAACTACGACTGGAAACACCATATATTTT.

This chain connects TRBV7-2 to TRBJ2-7, with 7 bases fitting TRBD2. With V trimmed by 4 bases and J by 4 bases, 7 bases remained unmatched. CDR1 and CDR2 (germline): SGHTA, FQGNSA. The CDR3 spans 14 residues. CDR3 amino acids: CASSSRWGGYEQYF. DNA of the CDR3: TGTGCCAGCAGCTCTCGATGGGGGGGGTACGAGCAGTACTTC.

The V and J genes are TRBV28 and TRBJ1-2; D is possibly TRBD1 (6 bases). Germline CDR1 reads MDHEN; CDR2 reads SYDVKM. This CDR3 spans 17 amino acids. Trimming pared 6 bases from V and 0 bases from J, leaving 20 bases between. CDR3 coding DNA: TGTGCCAGCAGCCCCGGTGGGGGGGCGAGGGCTAACTATGGCTACACCTTC. Translation gives CASSPGGGARANYGYTF.

The count of this clone is one. This chain uses TRBV15 with TRBJ2-7; a possible D gene is TRBD2 (5 bases). This CDR3 has 13 residues. Germline CDR1 is LNHNV and CDR2 is YYDKDF (reference sequence). With 5 bases removed from V and 1 base from J, the gap between germline ends came to 9 bases. The CDR3 loop is CATSLERSYEQYF. For the CDR3, the DNA is TGTGCCACCAGCCTGGAGCGGTCCTACGAGCAGTACTTC.

The chain carries TRBV28 and TRBJ2-3, with D possibly being TRBD1 (6 bases). CDR3 size: 13 residues. Trimming took 8 bases from V and 1 from J, leaving 10 bases between them. Germline V lookup: CDR1 MDHEN, CDR2 SYDVKM. The CDR3 bases are TGTGCCAGCCATGAGGGGGGCACAGATACGCAGTATTTT. This translates into CASHEGGTDTQYF.

The sample holds one count of this clone. The rearrangement links TRBV9 to TRBJ2-3; TRBD2 aligns across 8 bases. The germline V gene has CDR1 SGDLS and CDR2 YYNGEE. The CDR3 has 12 residues. J gave up 14 bases and V 1 base, and 6 bases lay outside the gene matches. The CDR3 reads CASSVSAGVLYF. For the CDR3, the DNA is TGTGCCAGCAGCGTATCAGCGGGAGTCCTGTATTTT.

The rearrangement uses TRBV9 and TRBJ2-5; D unresolved. The CDR3 loop spans 11 amino acids. Germline V gives CDR1 SGDLS, CDR2 YYNGEE. Between the trimmed V and J ends, which lost 4 bases and 5 bases, there was a span of 6 bases. The DNA of the CDR3 is TGTGCCAGCAGCTCCCTGGAGACCCAGTACTTC. The encoded protein is CASSSLETQYF.

The chain carries TRBV5-6 and TRBJ2-2, with 14 bases that match TRBD2. In germline, CDR1 is SGHDT, CDR2 YYEEEE. The CDR3 has 16 residues. The trim removed 4 bases at V and 7 bases at J, leaving 6 bases unmatched. CDR3 nucleotides: TGTGCCAGCAGCCGGGGACTAGCGGGAGATTTCGGGGAGCTGTTTTTT. Translation: CASSRGLAGDFGELFF.

The CDR3 DNA follows: TGCGCCAGCAGCTTGGTCTGGGAGAGCTCCTACGAGCAGTACTTC. This translates into CASSLVWESSYEQYF. This chain connects TRBV5-1 to TRBJ2-7, with D possibly matching TRBD2 (5 bases). Germline CDR1 is SGHRS and CDR2 is YFSETQ. CDR3 length: 15 amino acids. Trimming stripped 0 bases from V and 0 bases from J, with 10 bases between.

The rearrangement uses TRBV10-3 and TRBJ2-1; 8 nucleotides line up with TRBD2. In germline, CDR1 is ENHRY, CDR2 SYGVKD. The CDR3 has 15 amino acids. Germline trimming cut 8 bases from V and 5 bases from J; bases unmatched to any gene: 11. CDR3 residues: CAISPGAGVHNEQFF. The CDR3 DNA is TGTGCCATCTCCCCCGGAGCGGGAGTACACAATGAGCAGTTCTTC.

This clone was seen only a few times. The junction departs from germline at one end; a sequencing error may be responsible. This chain uses TRBV4-1 with TRBJ1-3; D remains unclear. The CDR3 length is 15 residues. Germline CDR1 and CDR2: MGHRA and YSYEKL. This chain's CDR3 is CASSPQALSGNTIYF. Here the CDR3 DNA reads TGCGCCAGTAGCCCCCAGGCGCTCTCTGGAAACACCATATATTTT.

The chain has TRBV9 and TRBJ2-6; D gene uncertain. Trimming left V 3 bases short and J 4 bases short, with 8 bases between. The CDR3 covers 14 residues. Looked up from germline, CDR1 is SGDLS and CDR2 is YYNGEE. CDR3 in DNA: TGTGCCAGCAGCGGTTTTGGCGGGGCCAACGTCCTGACTTTC. This encodes CASSGFGGANVLTF.

This sequence joins TRBV28 and TRBJ1-2; 7 bases are a match to TRBD1. V was clipped by 2 bases and J by 4 bases; unmatched bases: 1. The length of the CDR3 is 13 residues. CDR1 is MDHEN and CDR2 is SYDVKM in the germline V gene. CDR3 region: CASSLRGLYGYTF. CDR3 DNA sequence: TGTGCCAGCAGTTTAAGGGGGCTCTATGGCTACACCTTC.